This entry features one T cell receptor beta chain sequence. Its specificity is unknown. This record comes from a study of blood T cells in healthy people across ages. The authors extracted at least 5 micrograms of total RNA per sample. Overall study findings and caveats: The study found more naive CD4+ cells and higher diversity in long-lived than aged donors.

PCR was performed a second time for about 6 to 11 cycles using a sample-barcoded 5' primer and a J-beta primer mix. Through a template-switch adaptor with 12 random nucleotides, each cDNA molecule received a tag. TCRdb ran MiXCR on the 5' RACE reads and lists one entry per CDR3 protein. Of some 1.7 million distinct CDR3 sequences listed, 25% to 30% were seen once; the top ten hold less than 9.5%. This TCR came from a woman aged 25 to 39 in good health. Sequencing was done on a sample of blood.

CDR3 region: CASSPWGLKANTEAFF. The CDR3 DNA reads TGTGCCAGCAGTCCTTGGGGGTTGAAGGCGAACACTGAAGCTTTCTTT. The chain employs TRBV27 and TRBJ1-1; possibly TRBD1 for D (5 bases). The ends were cut back, 5 bases at V and 1 base at J, with 17 bases in the middle. The CDR3 consists of 16 residues. Per the germline V gene, CDR1 is MNHEY and CDR2 is SMNVEV (reference sequence).